This T cell receptor beta chain was captured by sequencing in a study of neurological immune-mediated disorders. Findings of the study overall: Subjects shared no identical expanded-clone CDR3 amino acid sequences, suggesting private TCR-beta repertoires in all groups.

2 million unsorted PBMCs were stored in RNAlater at -80 °C before RNA extraction. MiXCR was run by TCRdb on the 5' RACE reads, yielding one entry per CDR3 protein. The table has 45,000 to 50,000 distinct CDR3 sequences, roughly 4.1% seen once. The CDR3 sequence is 12 residues long. The germline V gene encodes CDR1 SQVTM and CDR2 ANQGSEA. V was trimmed by 5 bases and J by 2 bases, leaving 8 bases between them. This clonotype occurred many times. What it binds is unknown. The chain has TRBV29-1 and TRBJ2-3; no reliable D call. The sample consisted of PBMCs. This receptor was taken from a woman aged 55-75 years with multiple sclerosis. CDR3 DNA sequence: TGCAGCGTTCAGAGCACCACAGATACGCAGTATTTT. Translated: CSVQSTTDTQYF.